One sample yielded the 27 T cell receptor beta chains listed below, sequenced in a study of cytomegalovirus exposure and HLA in healthy donors listed by TCRdb under 2017. The library was generated by the immunoSEQ multiplex PCR assay. For the multiplex PCR, a mixture combining 60 forward primers for TCR Vbeta segments and 13 reverse primers for TCR Jbeta segments was used. What TCRdb holds here is the immuneACCESS table cut down to in-frame rearrangements. Part of the clones is not present; checked against another copy, under half of the missing clones reflect an unresolved V gene, and the others are unexplained. For this sample there are approximately 200,000 clones; about 80% appear just once. The ten largest clonotypes hold 1.5% to 2% of the sample. Input material: PBMCs. The receptor set was obtained from a man aged 18 to 29 in good health and CMV-seronegative.

This chain joins TRBV7-2 and TRBJ1-6, with D possibly being TRBD1 (6 bases). CDR3 size: 16 residues. V shed 5 bases and J shed 9 bases, with 20 bases lying between them. CDR1 and CDR2 (germline): SGHTA, FQGNSA. The CDR3 reads CASSTTGPPITSPLHF. Written as DNA, the CDR3 is TGTGCCAGCAGCACGACAGGTCCTCCTATAACTTCACCCCTCCACTTT. Drawing the rest from reference TRBV7-2 and TRBJ1-6, the complete variable domain is GAGVSQSPSNKVTEKGKDVELRCDPISGHTALYWYRQSLGQGLEFLIYFQGNSAPDKSGLPSDRFSAERTGGSVSTLTIQRTQQEDSAVYLCASSTTGPPITSPLHFGNGTRLTVT.

The chain recombines TRBV13 with TRBJ1-3; possible D gene TRBD1, 5 bases. Germline CDR1 is PRHDT and CDR2 is FYEKMQ (reference sequence). Trimming stripped 5 bases from V and 4 bases from J, with 9 bases between. The CDR3 is made up of 13 amino acids. The CDR3 DNA reads TGTGCCAGCAGCCCGTGGACAGGAAACACCATATATTTT. Its protein is CASSPWTGNTIYF.

This clone was detected a few times. V and J are TRBV21-1 and TRBJ1-5; TRBD1, as called in the table, went unchecked against the DNA. TRBV21-1 is classified as a pseudogene. This CDR3 region has 16 residues. The CDR3 reads CASSKKDRYSNQPQHF. The CDR3 DNA reads TGTGCCAGCAGCAAAAAGGACAGATATAGCAATCAGCCCCAGCATTTT.

The CDR3 DNA reads TGTGCCAGCAGCTTGACGGAGGGAAGCTCCTACGAGCAGTACTTC. Encoded protein: CASSLTEGSSYEQYF. The chain is built from TRBV5-8 and TRBJ2-7; perhaps TRBD2 as D (6 bases). CDR3 length: 15 amino acids. Germline-derived CDR1 and CDR2 are SGHTS and YDEGEE. Trimming pared 1 base from V and 0 bases from J, leaving 11 bases between.

This clone is a singleton in its sample. The chain carries TRBV5-1 and TRBJ2-6; D uncertain. The CDR3 runs 13 residues. V lost 4 bases and J 6 bases, leaving 8 bases between the germline ends. Germline-derived CDR1 and CDR2 are SGHRS and YFSETQ. This CDR3 reads CASSPQLANVLTF. For the CDR3, the DNA is TGCGCCAGCAGCCCCCAGTTGGCCAACGTCCTGACTTTC.

The J gene is TRBJ2-5, the V gene TRBV5-6, with 14 bases that match TRBD2. Near its end, the DNA agrees better with TRBJ2-7, so the J call may be wrong. Per the germline V gene, CDR1 is SGHDT and CDR2 is YYEEEE. This CDR3 has 15 amino acids. CDR3 protein: CASSQGLAGVDEQYF. The CDR3 DNA is TGTGCCAGCAGCCAGGGACTAGCGGGAGTGGACGAGCAGTACTTC.

V gene TRBV6-1 combines with J gene TRBJ2-7, with D perhaps TRBD1 (6 bases). The germline V gene has CDR1 MNHNS and CDR2 SASEGT. The CDR3 totals 14 residues. Between the trimmed V and J ends, which lost 7 bases and 4 bases, there was a span of 17 bases. CDR3 DNA: TGTGCCAGCATTCTGGGACAAGTACCTTACGAGCAGTACTTC. Protein: CASILGQVPYEQYF.

The J gene is TRBJ1-4, the V gene TRBV27; the match to TRBD1 covers 7 bases. V gave up 5 bases and J gave up 6 bases; unmatched junction bases: 6. The germline V gene encodes CDR1 MNHEY and CDR2 SMNVEV (reference sequence). This CDR3 is built from 14 residues. The CDR3 bases are TGTGCCAGCAGTCGGACAGGTTGGGATGAAAAACTGTTTTTT. It encodes CASSRTGWDEKLFF.

The rearrangement uses TRBV27 and TRBJ1-1; D remains unclear. V was clipped by 5 bases and J by 5 bases, with 30 bases between them. The CDR3 totals 19 residues. Looked up from germline, CDR1 is MNHEY and CDR2 is SMNVEV (reference sequence). The CDR3 DNA reads as TGTGCCAGCAGTCGACTCACATCGGGTACGAAGTATTCGCCGACTGAAGCTTTCTTT. This encodes CASSRLTSGTKYSPTEAFF.

J is TRBJ2-1 and V is TRBV11-2; 12 bases match TRBD1. This CDR3 spans 16 amino acids. V was clipped by 6 bases and J by 8 bases; unmatched bases: 11. Germline V gene lookup returns CDR1 SGHAT and CDR2 FQNNGV. The CDR3 sequence is CASSPLSGTGGHEQFF. CDR3 in DNA: TGTGCCAGCAGTCCTCTGTCCGGGACAGGGGGCCATGAGCAGTTCTTC.

The CDR3 DNA reads TGTGCCTGGAGTCTAGCGGGGGGTGCCAAAAACATTCAGTACTTC. This encodes CAWSLAGGAKNIQYF. The chain is built from TRBV30 and TRBJ2-4, with 11 bases identical to TRBD2. Germline V gene sequence: CDR1 GTSNPN, CDR2 SVGIG (reference sequence). The length of the CDR3 is 15 residues. Unmatched junction bases numbered 1, after V lost 2 bases and J lost 1 base. Variable domain in full (rest from reference TRBV30 and TRBJ2-4): SQTIHQWPATLVQPVGSPLSLECTVEGTSNPNLYWYRQAAGRGLQLLFYSVGIGQISSEVPQNLSASRPQDRQFILSSKKLLLSDSGFYLCAWSLAGGAKNIQYFGAGTRLSVL.

The J gene is TRBJ2-2, the V gene TRBV15; 10 bases agree with TRBD1. V was clipped by 5 bases and J by 1 base; unmatched bases: 13. Per the germline V gene, CDR1 is LNHNV and CDR2 is YYDKDF (reference sequence). CDR3 length: 19 residues. CDR3 DNA: TGTGCCACCAGCCGACGGACAGGGGGTCAAGGTCAGAACACCGGGGAGCTGTTTTTT. This encodes CATSRRTGGQGQNTGELFF.

This sequence joins TRBV19 and TRBJ1-2, with TRBD1 matching over 7 bases. CDR3 size: 14 residues. Trimming at V came to 6 bases and at J to 8 bases, leaving 12 bases not matched to a gene. From germline, CDR1 is LNHDA and CDR2 SQIVND (reference sequence). In DNA form, the CDR3 reads TGTGCCAGTAGCAACCCAGGGACAGTCGTGGGCTACACCTTC. This gives the protein CASSNPGTVVGYTF. Using reference TRBV19 and TRBJ1-2 for the parts outside the CDR3, the full variable domain is DGGITQSPKYLFRKEGQNVTLSCEQNLNHDAMYWYRQDPGQGLRLIYYSQIVNDFQKGDIAEGYSVSREKKESFPLTVTSAQKNPTAFYLCASSNPGTVVGYTFGSGTRLTVV.

The CDR3 region has the DNA TGTGCCAGCAGTGAAACCCAGGACAGACAAGCGGATACGCAGTATTTT. Its protein product is CASSETQDRQADTQYF. V usage is TRBV2 and J usage is TRBJ2-3; D perhaps matches TRBD1 (6 bases). This CDR3 region has 16 residues. Germline lookup yields CDR1 SNHLY and CDR2 FYNNEI. Trimming took 2 bases from V and 6 from J, leaving 18 bases between them.

This clone was counted once. The rearrangement joins TRBV10-3 to TRBJ1-3; no clear D gene. Trimming took off 0 bases at V and 0 bases at J, with 15 bases between the two ends. The germline gives CDR1 ENHRY, CDR2 SYGVKD. The CDR3 contains 18 residues. CDR3: CAISESINRLRSGNTIYF. CDR3 in DNA: TGTGCCATCAGTGAGTCGATTAACAGACTACGCTCTGGAAACACCATATATTTT.

This chain joins TRBV11-3 and TRBJ2-1; the match to TRBD1 covers 10 bases. This CDR3 spans 18 amino acids. Germline V gene sequence: CDR1 SGHNT, CDR2 YENEEA. With 1 base clipped from V and 1 base from J, the junction kept 7 bases outside the gene matches. CDR3 coding DNA: TGTGCCAGCAGCTTAGTCGCGACAGGGGGCGCGTCCTACAATGAGCAGTTCTTC. It encodes CASSLVATGGASYNEQFF. Together with reference TRBV11-3 and TRBJ2-1, the CDR3 gives the full variable domain: EAGVVQSPRYKIIEKKQPVAFWCNPISGHNTLYWYLQNLGQGPELLIRYENEEAVDDSQLPKDRFSAERLKGVDSTLKIQPAELGDSAVYLCASSLVATGGASYNEQFFGPGTRLTVL.

V and J are TRBV19 and TRBJ1-1; 12 bases are a match to TRBD1. Germline V gene sequence: CDR1 LNHDA, CDR2 SQIVND (reference sequence). The ends lost 6 bases at V and 11 bases at J; junction bases unmatched: 10. The CDR3 has 14 amino acids. The CDR3 protein is CASSMGGTGGWAFF. The CDR3 DNA is TGTGCCAGTAGCATGGGCGGGACAGGGGGCTGGGCTTTCTTT.

V gene TRBV7-2 combines with J gene TRBJ1-3; 7 bases are shared with TRBD1. The CDR3 is 18 amino acids. The germline CDR1 and CDR2 sequences are SGHTA and FQGNSA. The junction had 13 bases not matched to a gene; V was cut back by 3 bases and J by 2 bases. This CDR3 reads CASSFMAPTGTAGNTIYF. CDR3 nucleotide sequence: TGTGCCAGCAGCTTCATGGCACCTACCGGGACAGCTGGAAACACCATATATTTT.

This chain connects TRBV27 to TRBJ2-5; 7 nucleotides agree with TRBD1. The V gene end was trimmed by 3 bases and the J gene end by 7 bases; junction bases not matched to a gene: 8. The CDR3 loop spans 14 amino acids. Looked up from germline, CDR1 is MNHEY and CDR2 is SMNVEV (reference sequence). CDR3 nucleotide sequence: TGTGCCAGCAGTTTGGACAGGCGCTGGGGGACCCAGTACTTC. It yields the protein CASSLDRRWGTQYF.

A single count supports this clone. The V call is TRBV30, the J call TRBJ2-7; maybe TRBD1 (5 bases). V was trimmed by 6 bases and J by 2 bases, leaving 17 bases between them. The CDR3 is made up of 14 amino acids. Germline loops: CDR1 GTSNPN, CDR2 SVGIG (reference sequence). The CDR3 reads CACKRQSQTYEQYF. The CDR3 DNA sequence: TGTGCCTGTAAGAGACAGTCCCAGACCTACGAGCAGTACTTC. The full variable domain, completed using reference TRBV30 and TRBJ2-7, is SQTIHQWPATLVQPVGSPLSLECTVEGTSNPNLYWYRQAAGRGLQLLFYSVGIGQISSEVPQNLSASRPQDRQFILSSKKLLLSDSGFYLCACKRQSQTYEQYFGPGTRLTVT.

The chain is built from TRBV4-2 and TRBJ2-2; D possibly corresponds to TRBD1 (7 bases). V gave up 6 bases and J gave up 4 bases, with 9 bases separating them. The CDR3 runs 13 residues. Germline V gives CDR1 LGHNA, CDR2 YNFKEQ. CDR3 DNA: TGTGCCAGCAGTCAGGGGGGCACCGGGGAGCTGTTTTTT. It yields the protein CASSQGGTGELFF.

This clone was detected only a few times. This chain connects TRBV4-3 to TRBJ1-4; D is undetermined. The CDR3 runs 16 residues. Trimming stripped 2 bases from V and 0 bases from J, with 10 bases between. Germline CDR1 is LGHNA and CDR2 is YSLEER. CDR3 protein: CASSQNRYATNEKLFF. CDR3 DNA: TGCGCCAGCAGCCAAAACCGGTATGCAACTAATGAAAAACTGTTTTTT.

The rearrangement links TRBV28 to TRBJ2-4, with TRBD2 identical over 7 bases. Germline CDR1 and CDR2: MDHEN and SYDVKM. Losses at the gene ends were 5 bases for V and 0 bases for J; bases not matched to a gene: 13. The CDR3 totals 18 residues. CDR3 nucleotide sequence: TGTGCCAGCAGTCTCAGGACTAGGATAATACTAGCCAAAAACATTCAGTACTTC. Residues: CASSLRTRIILAKNIQYF.

The chain has TRBV5-4 and TRBJ2-5; 9 bases line up with TRBD1. The CDR3 length is 16 residues. The germline V gene has CDR1 SGHNT and CDR2 YYREEE (reference sequence). The V gene end was trimmed by 4 bases and the J gene end by 3 bases; junction bases not matched to a gene: 10. The CDR3 region is CASSPSPGQGKETQYF. CDR3 DNA: TGTGCCAGCAGCCCATCACCGGGACAGGGAAAAGAGACCCAGTACTTC.

The chain employs TRBV27 and TRBJ2-2, with 7 bases that match TRBD1. The CDR3 contains 16 residues. CDR1 is MNHEY, CDR2 SMNVEV, per germline (reference sequence). Trimming removed 5 bases from V and 1 base from J; junction bases left unmatched: 7. DNA of the CDR3: TGTGCCAGCAGTCCAACGACAGGGCAGAACACCGGGGAGCTGTTTTTT. This translates into CASSPTTGQNTGELFF.

V is TRBV28 and J is TRBJ1-2; tentatively, D is TRBD1 (5 bases). Germline CDR1 and CDR2: MDHEN and SYDVKM. V was clipped by 3 bases and J by 0 bases, with 11 bases between them. This CDR3 has 15 residues. The DNA for the CDR3 is TGTGCCAGCAGTTTTCCGGGGGACCCTAACTATGGCTACACCTTC. Its translation: CASSFPGDPNYGYTF.

This clone counts as medium-sized. This chain links TRBV4-3 with TRBJ2-7; 8 bases map to TRBD2. The CDR3 length is 16 residues. With V trimmed by 1 base and J by 5 bases, 10 bases remained unmatched. Germline V lookup: CDR1 LGHNA, CDR2 YSLEER. The CDR3 DNA is TGCGCCAGCAGCCAAGTCGGGATAGCGGGATTCGACGAGCAGTACTTC. Translation gives CASSQVGIAGFDEQYF.